These 30 T cell receptor beta chains were sequenced from one sample in a study of T cell responses to AZD1222 COVID-19 vaccine. Profiled with immunoSEQ multiplex PCR; TCRdb holds only in-frame clones, not every one. Of about 160,000 clones in the sample, 92% are singletons; the top ten hold around 1%. The sequencing here drew on peripheral blood, taken 28 days after the second AZD1222 dose. These receptors came from an adult who received the AZD1222 COVID-19 vaccine.

The rearrangement links TRBV11-2 to TRBJ2-3; TRBD2 might be the D (5 bases). The CDR3 has 16 residues. Trimming left V 3 bases short and J 1 base short, with 14 bases between. Per germline, CDR1 SGHAT and CDR2 FQNNGV. The chain's CDR3 is CASSFELLRGTDTQYF. CDR3 DNA: TGTGCCAGCAGCTTTGAACTCTTGAGGGGCACAGATACGCAGTATTTT.

The chain couples TRBV7-9 to TRBJ1-4, with 7 bases that match TRBD1. This CDR3 contains 14 residues. The V and J ends lost 2 bases and 8 bases, in that order; junction bases with no gene match: 5. In germline, CDR1 is SEHNR, CDR2 FQNEAQ (reference sequence). The CDR3 loop is CASSLPSRGEKLFF. CDR3 DNA: TGTGCCAGCAGCTTACCCTCCAGGGGGGAAAAACTGTTTTTT.

V and J are TRBV29-1 and TRBJ2-1; tentatively, D is TRBD1 or TRBD2 (5 bases each). Germline V lookup: CDR1 SQVTM, CDR2 ANQGSEA. The CDR3 is 19 amino acids. Trimming took off 0 bases at V and 2 bases at J, with 23 bases between the two ends. CDR3 sequence: CSVEDLAGITPGPYNEQFF. In DNA form, the CDR3 reads TGCAGCGTTGAAGATCTAGCAGGGATAACCCCAGGACCCTACAATGAGCAGTTCTTC.

The CDR3 DNA is TGTGCCAGCAGGCACCCGACGGAGTCTGGAAACACCATATATTTT. It is translated as CASRHPTESGNTIYF. J is TRBJ1-3 and V is TRBV6-1; D unclear. The CDR3 consists of 15 residues. Per germline, CDR1 MNHNS and CDR2 SASEGT. V was cut by 6 bases and J by 1 base, with 13 bases left in between.

The chain recombines TRBV7-9 with TRBJ1-1; D is uncertain. Trimming removed 1 base at V and 10 bases at J, with 10 bases between. The CDR3 spans 12 residues. Per germline, CDR1 SEHNR and CDR2 FQNEAQ (reference sequence). DNA for the CDR3: TGTGCCAGCAGCTTAGACGGCCCCGGAGCTTTCTTT. Its protein product is CASSLDGPGAFF.

The V and J genes are TRBV5-1 and TRBJ2-7, with 7 nucleotides matching TRBD1. V gave up 2 bases and J gave up 5 bases; unmatched junction bases: 7. CDR3 length: 14 residues. CDR1 is SGHRS and CDR2 is YFSETQ in the germline V gene. The CDR3 DNA follows: TGCGCCAGCAGCTTCGAAGAGGGGGCCAACGAGCAGTACTTC. Translated, it gives CASSFEEGANEQYF.

The CDR3 spells CASSPAEAGGNEKLFF. CDR3 DNA: TGTGCCAGCAGCCCAGCAGAGGCAGGGGGTAATGAAAAACTGTTTTTT. The V and J genes are TRBV3-1 (or the pseudogene TRBV3-2) and TRBJ1-4, with 7 bases aligning to TRBD1. Germline values: CDR1 LGHDT, CDR2 YNNKEL (reference sequence). V was clipped by 4 bases and J by 4 bases; unmatched bases: 9. CDR3 length: 16 residues.

The chain joins TRBV6-1 to TRBJ1-4; D unclear. The CDR3 has 14 residues. Germline V gene data show CDR1 as MNHNS and CDR2 as SASEGT. V gave up 3 bases and J gave up 4 bases, with 9 bases separating them. The CDR3 region is CASSEVALNEKLFF. Written as DNA, the CDR3 is TGTGCCAGCAGTGAGGTAGCGCTTAATGAAAAACTGTTTTTT.

The chain employs TRBV5-1 and TRBJ1-5; D not resolved. V was cut by 0 bases and J by 7 bases, with 11 bases left in between. Germline V gives CDR1 SGHRS, CDR2 YFSETQ. The CDR3 has 14 amino acids. The CDR3 sequence is CASSLGGLHQPQHF. As DNA, the CDR3 is TGCGCCAGCAGCTTGGGAGGTTTGCACCAGCCCCAGCATTTT.

The chain has TRBV24-1 and TRBJ1-3; TRBD1 matches 7 bases. The CDR3 has 15 amino acids. V was clipped by 3 bases and J by 0 bases; unmatched bases: 1. The germline V gene encodes CDR1 KGHDR and CDR2 SFDVKD. This chain's CDR3 is CATSDDRVSGNTIYF. In DNA, the CDR3 is TGTGCCACCAGTGATGACAGGGTCTCTGGAAACACCATATATTTT.

The chain uses TRBV5-1 and TRBJ2-7; 7 bases are a match to TRBD2. The CDR3 has 15 amino acids. The germline V gene has CDR1 SGHRS and CDR2 YFSETQ. V shed 8 bases and J 3 bases; nucleotides not matched to a gene: 14. CDR3 protein: CASAEGEAGIYEQYF. CDR3 in DNA: TGCGCCAGTGCGGAAGGGGAAGCGGGAATCTACGAGCAGTACTTC.

This clone was detected once. The chain carries TRBV24-1 and TRBJ2-3; 9 bases line up with TRBD2. Germline loops: CDR1 KGHDR, CDR2 SFDVKD. J was trimmed by 4 bases and V by 5 bases; bases with no gene match: 15. CDR3 size: 18 residues. The CDR3 loop reads CATSAAFGSGGPADTQYF. CDR3 in DNA: TGTGCCACCAGTGCGGCTTTCGGTAGCGGGGGCCCGGCAGATACGCAGTATTTT.

The chain joins TRBV5-1 to TRBJ1-1; D is possibly TRBD1 (5 bases). This CDR3 is 14 amino acids long. CDR1 SGHRS and CDR2 YFSETQ come from the germline V gene. Trimming cost V 3 bases and J 3 bases, with 12 bases left between them. In DNA form, the CDR3 reads TGCGCCAGCAGCTGGACTGACAGTGACACTGAAGCTTTCTTT. Encoded protein: CASSWTDSDTEAFF.

The CDR3 loop is CASSLDFSNTEAFF. CDR3 in DNA: TGTGCCAGCAGCTTAGACTTTTCGAACACTGAAGCTTTCTTT. The chain joins TRBV5-6 to TRBJ1-1, with no clear D. Germline CDR1 SGHDT, CDR2 YYEEEE. Trimming pared 2 bases from V and 1 base from J, leaving 9 bases between. The CDR3 contains 14 residues.

The chain recombines TRBV2 with TRBJ2-3; TRBD2 is a possible D gene (6 bases). The CDR3 extends over 15 amino acids. V lost 7 bases and J lost 4, with 18 bases in between. Germline values: CDR1 SNHLY, CDR2 FYNNEI. CDR3 sequence reads: CASNGGRGNADTQYF. The CDR3 DNA reads as TGTGCCAGCAACGGAGGGCGGGGTAACGCAGATACGCAGTATTTT. The whole variable domain, filled in from reference TRBV2 and TRBJ2-3, reads EPEVTQTPSHQVTQMGQEVILRCVPISNHLYFYWYRQILGQKVEFLVSFYNNEISEKSEIFDDQFSVERPDGSNFTLKIRSTKLEDSAMYFCASNGGRGNADTQYFGPGTRLTVL.

The count of this clone is one. This chain uses TRBV27 with TRBJ2-7, with 10 bases fitting TRBD1. This CDR3 contains 16 residues. Germline V gives CDR1 MNHEY, CDR2 SMNVEV (reference sequence). V was clipped by 6 bases and J by 4 bases; unmatched bases: 12. The CDR3 is CASSSPDRGRGYEQYF. CDR3 DNA sequence: TGTGCCAGCAGCTCCCCCGACAGGGGGCGAGGATACGAGCAGTACTTC.

V gene TRBV19 combines with J gene TRBJ1-2; a weak D match, TRBD1 (5 bases). Germline V gene sequence: CDR1 LNHDA, CDR2 SQIVND (reference sequence). V shed 4 bases and J shed 2 bases, with 8 bases lying between them. This CDR3 is built from 13 residues. DNA of the CDR3: TGTGCCAGTAGTAACCGGGGCAACTATGGCTACACCTTC. Amino acids: CASSNRGNYGYTF.

The chain joins TRBV4-1 to TRBJ2-7; D ambiguous. Trimming removed 1 base from V and 0 bases from J, with 10 bases in between. CDR1 and CDR2 from the germline V gene are MGHRA and YSYEKL. The CDR3 runs to 15 residues. The CDR3 nucleotides read TGCGCCAGCAGCCAAGCACCCCGAAGCTCCTACGAGCAGTACTTC. Its translation: CASSQAPRSSYEQYF.

V is TRBV18 and J is TRBJ1-4; D gene ambiguous. Germline V gene data show CDR1 as KGHSH and CDR2 as LQKENI. The CDR3 runs to 14 residues. Trimming cost V 3 bases and J 7 bases, with 12 bases left between them. CDR3 sequence reads: CASSPSRAAEKLFF. The CDR3 DNA reads TGTGCCAGCTCACCCTCGCGGGCGGCTGAAAAACTGTTTTTT. Based on the CDR3 plus reference TRBV18 and TRBJ1-4, the full variable domain is NAGVMQNPRHLVRRRGQEARLRCSPMKGHSHVYWYRQLPEEGLKFMVYLQKENIIDESGMPKERFSAEFPKEGPSILRIQQVVRGDSAAYFCASSPSRAAEKLFFGSGTQLSVL.

The chain recombines TRBV7-9 with TRBJ1-4; the D gene is possibly TRBD1 (5 bases). The CDR3 has 15 amino acids. Per germline, CDR1 SEHNR and CDR2 FQNEAQ (reference sequence). Trimming left V 0 bases short and J 5 bases short, with 10 bases between. The CDR3 region is CASSLAGAGNEKLFF. The DNA of the CDR3 is TGTGCCAGCAGCTTAGCAGGGGCTGGGAATGAAAAACTGTTTTTT.

The V gene is TRBV3-1 (or the pseudogene TRBV3-2), the J gene TRBJ2-1; 12 bases match TRBD2. The germline gives CDR1 LGHDT, CDR2 YNNKEL (reference sequence). V was pared by 1 base and J by 0 bases, with 4 bases of the junction left unmatched. The CDR3 length is 18 residues. The CDR3 DNA reads TGTGCCAGCAGCCAAGGACTAGCGGGGGACAGCTCCTACAATGAGCAGTTCTTC. It encodes CASSQGLAGDSSYNEQFF.

The chain recombines TRBV6-1 with TRBJ2-7; 7 bases align to TRBD1. This CDR3 comprises 17 residues. With V trimmed by 2 bases and J by 2 bases, 12 bases remained unmatched. The V gene's germline CDR1 is MNHNS and CDR2 SASEGT. This chain's CDR3 is CASSEWVQGPRAYEQYF. CDR3 in DNA: TGTGCCAGCAGTGAATGGGTACAGGGGCCTAGGGCCTACGAGCAGTACTTC.

This chain joins TRBV19 and TRBJ1-5; 7 positions match TRBD1. The V gene's germline CDR1 is LNHDA and CDR2 SQIVND (reference sequence). This CDR3 spans 14 amino acids. The V and J ends lost 6 bases and 2 bases, in that order; junction bases with no gene match: 4. The CDR3, as DNA: TGTGCCAGTAGCCGAGGACAGGGCAATCAGCCCCAGCATTTT. Translation: CASSRGQGNQPQHF.

The V call is TRBV11-2, the J call TRBJ2-1; tentative D call: TRBD1 (6 bases). CDR1 and CDR2 from the germline V gene are SGHAT and FQNNGV. The CDR3 is 15 amino acids. The V gene lost 7 bases and the J gene lost 6 bases, with 19 bases spanning the gap. CDR3 in amino acids: CASTRVGVGGNEQFF. The CDR3, as DNA: TGTGCCAGCACCAGGGTAGGTGTAGGGGGCAATGAGCAGTTCTTC. The full variable domain, completed using reference TRBV11-2 and TRBJ2-1, is EAGVAQSPRYKIIEKRQSVAFWCNPISGHATLYWYQQILGQGPKLLIQFQNNGVVDDSQLPKDRFSAERLKGVDSTLKIQPAKLEDSAVYLCASTRVGVGGNEQFFGPGTRLTVL.

This sequence joins TRBV19 and TRBJ2-7, with 8 bases that match TRBD1. The germline V gene has CDR1 LNHDA and CDR2 SQIVND (reference sequence). J lost 4 bases, V lost 8 bases, and 4 bases had no gene match. This CDR3 is built from 12 residues. CDR3 in DNA: TGTGCCAGTGCGGACAGGGCTTACGAGCAGTACTTC. Translating gives CASADRAYEQYF.

CDR3 loop: CASSSQGFDGYTF. DNA for the CDR3: TGCGCCAGCAGCTCACAGGGGTTTGATGGCTACACCTTC. J is TRBJ1-2 and V is TRBV5-1, with 7 bases identical to TRBD1. This CDR3 has 13 residues. Trimming at V came to 3 bases and at J to 6 bases, leaving 5 bases not matched to a gene. CDR1 is SGHRS and CDR2 is YFSETQ in the germline V gene.

This chain links TRBV18 with TRBJ2-7, with D hard to call. This CDR3 contains 14 residues. CDR1 is KGHSH, CDR2 LQKENI, per germline. V was cut by 0 bases and J by 3 bases, with 9 bases left in between. The DNA of the CDR3 is TGTGCCAGCTCACCACCGACTCCCGGCTACGAGCAGTACTTC. It yields the protein CASSPPTPGYEQYF. Looking up the rest from reference TRBV18 and TRBJ2-7 gives the full variable domain: NAGVMQNPRHLVRRRGQEARLRCSPMKGHSHVYWYRQLPEEGLKFMVYLQKENIIDESGMPKERFSAEFPKEGPSILRIQQVVRGDSAAYFCASSPPTPGYEQYFGPGTRLTVT.

This sequence joins TRBV2 and TRBJ1-5; D is unresolved. Trimming stripped 3 bases from V and 2 bases from J, with 11 bases between. This CDR3 is 15 amino acids long. Germline V lookup: CDR1 SNHLY, CDR2 FYNNEI. The CDR3, as DNA: TGTGCCAGCAGTGAGGAGGGAGTAGGCAATCAGCCCCAGCATTTT. As protein: CASSEEGVGNQPQHF.

This sequence joins TRBV19 and TRBJ1-2, with D perhaps matching TRBD1 (5 bases). Trimming cost V 6 bases and J 0 bases, with 14 bases left between them. This CDR3 region has 15 residues. Germline V gene data show CDR1 as LNHDA and CDR2 as SQIVND (reference sequence). DNA of the CDR3: TGTGCCAGTAGGAGGGGACGGAGGGCTAACTATGGCTACACCTTC. This encodes CASRRGRRANYGYTF.

This clone came up once. The chain links TRBV5-1 to TRBJ1-6, with D maybe TRBD1 (5 bases). CDR3 size: 16 residues. CDR1 is SGHRS and CDR2 is YFSETQ in the germline V gene. The V gene lost 4 bases and the J gene lost 7 bases, with 18 bases spanning the gap. CDR3 region: CASSPGQGSKNSPLHF. The DNA for the CDR3 is TGCGCCAGCAGCCCAGGACAAGGATCAAAAAATTCACCCCTCCACTTT.